This T cell receptor (beta chain) was obtained from a study of blood T cell repertoires in COVID-19. Whole-study context: Researchers got acute and convalescent COVID-19 samples from the United States, Italy and Spain. T cells, B-cell-depleted T cells, or PBMCs provided the cDNA or gDNA that served as material.

In the original workflow: From reference gene primer amplification, estimates of nucleated cell counts were derived. Some clones are missing from TCRdb's copy, which holds only in-frame ones; the method was immunoSEQ multiplex PCR. From that table come the V and J calls and clone size; the DNA was used to work out D and trimming. The data show under 100,000 clones, around 90% seen once. This receptor was obtained from a man younger than 40 with acute or convalescent COVID-19. The source material was peripheral blood.

CDR3 protein: CASSQDSRADETQYF. The CDR3 DNA reads as TGCGCCAGCAGCCAAGACTCCAGGGCTGATGAGACCCAGTACTTC. This chain uses TRBV4-3 with TRBJ2-5, with D possibly TRBD1 on 5 matching bases. CDR3 length equals 15 residues. Trimming pared 0 bases from V and 5 bases from J, leaving 13 bases between. CDR1 and CDR2 from the germline V gene are LGHNA and YSLEER.